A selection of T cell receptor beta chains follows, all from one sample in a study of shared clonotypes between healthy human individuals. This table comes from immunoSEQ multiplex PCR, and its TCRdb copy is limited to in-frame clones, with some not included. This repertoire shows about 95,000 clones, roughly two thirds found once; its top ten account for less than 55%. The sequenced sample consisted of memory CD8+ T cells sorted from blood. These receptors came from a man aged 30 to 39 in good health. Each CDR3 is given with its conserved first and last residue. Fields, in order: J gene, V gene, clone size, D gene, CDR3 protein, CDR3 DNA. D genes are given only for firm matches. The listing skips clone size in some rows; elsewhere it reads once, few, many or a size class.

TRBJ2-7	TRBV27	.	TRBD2	CASSLSFVGGPREQYF	TGTGCCAGCAGTTTATCGTTTGTGGGAGGGCCGAGAGAGCAGTACTTC
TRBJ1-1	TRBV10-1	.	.	CASSRGRDTEAFF	TGCGCCAGCTCCCGCGGGCGGGACACTGAAGCTTTCTTT
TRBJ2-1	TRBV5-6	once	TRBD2	CASSLLGGASGRNYNEQFF	TGTGCCAGCAGCTTGTTAGGTGGTGCTAGCGGGAGGAACTACAATGAGCAGTTCTTC
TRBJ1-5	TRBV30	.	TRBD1	CAWSRDSLGNQPQHF	TGTGCCTGGAGTCGGGACAGCTTGGGGAATCAGCCCCAGCATTTT
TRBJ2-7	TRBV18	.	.	CASSPQNSYEQYF	TGTGCCAGCTCACCCCAAAACTCCTACGAGCAGTACTTC
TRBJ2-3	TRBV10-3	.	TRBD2	CAIRGGGLAGGVDTQYF	TGTGCCATCAGAGGGGGCGGACTAGCGGGAGGGGTTGATACGCAGTATTTT
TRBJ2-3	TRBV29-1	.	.	CSVEGGTFAGDTQYF	TGCAGCGTTGAAGGGGGGACTTTCGCGGGGGATACGCAGTATTTT
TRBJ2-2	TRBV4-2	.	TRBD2	CASSQSGTNTGELFF	TGTGCCAGCAGCCAGAGCGGGACGAACACCGGGGAGCTGTTTTTT
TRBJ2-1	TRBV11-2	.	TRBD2	CASSLRVASGAYNEQFF	TGTGCCAGCAGCTTAAGAGTAGCTAGCGGGGCTTACAATGAGCAGTTCTTC
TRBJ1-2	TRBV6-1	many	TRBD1	CASSAETGGGQGYTF	TGTGCCAGCAGCGCCGAAACAGGGGGCGGTCAAGGCTACACCTTC
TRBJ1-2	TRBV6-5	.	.	CAISGAGEGYTF	TGTGCCATCTCGGGGGCGGGTGAGGGCTACACCTTC
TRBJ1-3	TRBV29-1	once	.	CSVDAGLRSPGSTMYF	TGCAGCGTTGACGCCGGGCTAAGGTCGCCTGGAAGCACCATGTATTTT
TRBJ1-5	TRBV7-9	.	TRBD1	CASSSTRDRVNQPQHF	TGTGCCAGCAGCTCGACCCGGGACAGGGTAAATCAGCCCCAGCATTTT
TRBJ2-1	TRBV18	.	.	CASSPGGPGYNEQFF	TGTGCCAGCTCACCAGGAGGGCCGGGTTACAATGAGCAGTTCTTC
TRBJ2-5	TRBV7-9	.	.	CASSLEEKIEGLVEETQYF	TGTGCCAGCAGCTTAGAAGAGAAGATAGAGGGGCTGGTTGAAGAGACCCAGTACTTC
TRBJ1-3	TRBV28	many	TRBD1	CASSVTGGLGNTIYF	TGTGCCAGCAGCGTAACAGGGGGCCTCGGAAACACCATATATTTT
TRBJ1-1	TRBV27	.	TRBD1	CASSLKTGWTEAFF	TGTGCCAGCAGTTTAAAGACAGGGTGGACTGAAGCTTTCTTT